Listed below are T cell receptor beta chains from one sample, sequenced in a study of CD4 T cells in relation to SARS-CoV-2 and coronaviruses. No antigen has been identified for these receptors. The repertoire was sequenced with immunoSEQ multiplex PCR; TCRdb's copy has only in-frame clones and lacks some. Of about 36,000 clones detected, 77% appear once; the ten largest clones hold roughly 20%. Sequences were obtained from memory CD4+ T cells from PBMCs, cultured in vitro. Source of these receptors: an adult with COVID-19. Both conserved end residues are trimmed from each CDR3. The order of the fields is CDR3 protein, V gene, J gene.

CDR3 protein: ASSVQGKRYEQY; V gene: TRBV2; J gene: TRBJ2-7
CDR3 protein: ASSEGSTVSYNEQF; V gene: TRBV25-1; J gene: TRBJ2-1
CDR3 protein: ASRETGVDEKLF; V gene: TRBV2; J gene: TRBJ1-4
CDR3 protein: ASSSRAGGYTQY; V gene: TRBV18; J gene: TRBJ2-3
CDR3 protein: ASSVFRGNRSYNSPLH; V gene: TRBV2; J gene: TRBJ1-6
CDR3 protein: ASNSAGVHEQY; V gene: TRBV6-5; J gene: TRBJ2-7
CDR3 protein: ASSHAAITTGELF; V gene: TRBV19; J gene: TRBJ2-2
CDR3 protein: ASSFHTSGTYEQY; V gene: TRBV28; J gene: TRBJ2-7
CDR3 protein: ASSPLGQITDTQY; V gene: TRBV14; J gene: TRBJ2-3
CDR3 protein: ASSRAREKLF; V gene: TRBV18; J gene: TRBJ1-4
CDR3 protein: ASSLRGTATSLNTGELF; V gene: TRBV7-3; J gene: TRBJ2-2
CDR3 protein: AWSVRSPSSPLH; V gene: TRBV30; J gene: TRBJ1-6
CDR3 protein: ASSTRTDYNEQF; V gene: TRBV5-1; J gene: TRBJ2-1
CDR3 protein: ASSSTEGTEAF; V gene: TRBV5-1; J gene: TRBJ1-1
CDR3 protein: ASSPPSGGQETQY; V gene: TRBV18; J gene: TRBJ2-5
CDR3 protein: ASGRNWAGKNTEAF; V gene: TRBV12-5; J gene: TRBJ1-1
CDR3 protein: ASSPGGGGTHEQF; V gene: TRBV7-2; J gene: TRBJ2-1
CDR3 protein: ASSLPYGLNNEQF; V gene: TRBV7-8; J gene: TRBJ2-1
CDR3 protein: ASSLGTSGRAVEQF; V gene: TRBV7-8; J gene: TRBJ2-1
CDR3 protein: ASSEYSRPIYG; V gene: TRBV6-1; J gene: TRBJ1-2
CDR3 protein: ASSQANRASNGQF; V gene: TRBV3-1/TRBV3-2; J gene: TRBJ2-1
CDR3 protein: AAQRESQETQY; V gene: TRBV6-6; J gene: TRBJ2-5